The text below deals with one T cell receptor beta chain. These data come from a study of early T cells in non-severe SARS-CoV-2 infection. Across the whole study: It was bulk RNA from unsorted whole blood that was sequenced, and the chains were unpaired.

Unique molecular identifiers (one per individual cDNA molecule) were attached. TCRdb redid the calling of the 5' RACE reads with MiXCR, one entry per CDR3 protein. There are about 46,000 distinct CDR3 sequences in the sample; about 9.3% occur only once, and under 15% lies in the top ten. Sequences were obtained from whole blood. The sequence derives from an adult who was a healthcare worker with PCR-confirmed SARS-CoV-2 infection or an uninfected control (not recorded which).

The CDR3 DNA sequence: TGCGCCAGCAGCCGCCGGGAGAGCTCCTACAATGAGCAGTTCTTC. Its translation: CASSRRESSYNEQFF. The chain has TRBV5-1 and TRBJ2-1; TRBD2 is a possible D gene (6 bases). This CDR3 spans 15 amino acids. Germline V CDR1 and CDR2: SGHRS, YFSETQ. Deletions cut 4 bases from V and 0 bases from J, with 11 bases between.